This T cell receptor (beta chain) was captured in a study of beta chain features in type 1 diabetes. Turning to the study itself: Age, gender and cell yields were similar between patients and healthy donors. Researchers looked at 85 million to 110 million sorted cells across all samples. Study-wide points: There was a moderate but significant shortening of TCRB CDR3s in all four CD4+ subsets of Type 1 diabetes patients.

In this sample, this clone turned up a few times. Antigen unknown. The isolated RNA, all of it, was reverse transcribed, so expressed TCRB transcripts were what got sequenced. The table came from immunoSEQ multiplex PCR; TCRdb's copy has only in-frame clones and leaves some out. The table lists 450,000 to 600,000 clones, 25% to 35% of them singletons, with almost 0.065% in the top ten. CDR3 size: 15 residues. Germline V gene lookup returns CDR1 GTSNPN and CDR2 SVGIG (reference sequence). Between the trimmed V and J ends, which lost 0 bases and 7 bases, there was a span of 16 bases. The sequenced material came from naive CD4+ T cells from blood. The J gene is TRBJ2-1, the V gene TRBV30; D not resolved. The sequence was obtained from a man aged 18 to 30 in good health. The CDR3, as DNA: TGTGCCTGGAGTGTACTTCGGACCGGTCAGAATGAGCAGTTCTTC. It specifies CAWSVLRTGQNEQFF.